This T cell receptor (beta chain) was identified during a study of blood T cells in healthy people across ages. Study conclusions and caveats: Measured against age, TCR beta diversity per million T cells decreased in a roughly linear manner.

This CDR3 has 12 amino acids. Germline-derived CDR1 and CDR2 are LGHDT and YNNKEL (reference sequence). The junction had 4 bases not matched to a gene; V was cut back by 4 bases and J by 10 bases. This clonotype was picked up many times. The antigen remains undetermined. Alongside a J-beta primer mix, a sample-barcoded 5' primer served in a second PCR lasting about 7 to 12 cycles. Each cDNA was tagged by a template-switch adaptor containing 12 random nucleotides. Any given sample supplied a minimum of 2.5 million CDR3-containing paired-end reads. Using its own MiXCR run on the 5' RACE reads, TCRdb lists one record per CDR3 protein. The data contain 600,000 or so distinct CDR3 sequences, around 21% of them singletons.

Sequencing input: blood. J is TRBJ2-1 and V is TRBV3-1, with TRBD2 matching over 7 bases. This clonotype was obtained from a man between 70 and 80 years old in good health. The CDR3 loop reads CASSLPRGEQFF. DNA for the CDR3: TGTGCCAGCAGCCTACCGCGGGGGGAGCAGTTCTTC.